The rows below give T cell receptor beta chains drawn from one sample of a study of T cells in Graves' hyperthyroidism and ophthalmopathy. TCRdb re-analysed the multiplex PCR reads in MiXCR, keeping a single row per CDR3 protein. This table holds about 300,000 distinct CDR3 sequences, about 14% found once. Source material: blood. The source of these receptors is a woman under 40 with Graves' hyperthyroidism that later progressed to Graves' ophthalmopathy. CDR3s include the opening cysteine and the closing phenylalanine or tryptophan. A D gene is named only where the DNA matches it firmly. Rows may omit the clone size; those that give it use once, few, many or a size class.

cdr3_nt: TGTGCCAGCAGTCAGCTAGATGCGGGAAGCACAGATACGCAGTATTTT
cdr3_aa: CASSQLDAGSTDTQYF
v_call: TRBV28
j_call: TRBJ2-3
clone_size: many
d_call: .

cdr3_nt: TGTGCCAGCAGTACCTCTATCCTAGCGGGAGCCTCCTACGAGCAGTACTTC
cdr3_aa: CASSTSILAGASYEQYF
v_call: TRBV6-2/TRBV6-3
j_call: TRBJ2-7
clone_size: many
d_call: TRBD2

cdr3_nt: TGTGCCAGCAGTTTCAGGGAGGGTAGCAATCAGCCCCAGCATTTT
cdr3_aa: CASSFREGSNQPQHF
v_call: TRBV6-1
j_call: TRBJ1-5
clone_size: many
d_call: .

cdr3_nt: TGTGCCGCCATTACTAGCGGCGTTACGAACACCGGGGAGCTGTTTTTT
cdr3_aa: CAAITSGVTNTGELFF
v_call: TRBV10-3
j_call: TRBJ2-2
clone_size: .
d_call: TRBD2

cdr3_nt: TGTGCCAGCAGCCCTAGACAGTTCAAGACCCAGTACTTC
cdr3_aa: CASSPRQFKTQYF
v_call: TRBV9
j_call: TRBJ2-5
clone_size: .
d_call: .

cdr3_nt: TGTGCCAGCAGCGCGGGACTAGCGGGCCTCAATGAGCAGTTCTTC
cdr3_aa: CASSAGLAGLNEQFF
v_call: TRBV9
j_call: TRBJ2-1
clone_size: few
d_call: TRBD2

cdr3_nt: TGTGCCAGCAGCGGGGAATCAGAGGCCTACGAGCAGTACTTC
cdr3_aa: CASSGESEAYEQYF
v_call: TRBV11-2
j_call: TRBJ2-7
clone_size: many
d_call: .

cdr3_nt: TGTGCCAGCCTCACTCGAAACACAGATACGCAGTATTTT
cdr3_aa: CASLTRNTDTQYF
v_call: TRBV7-8
j_call: TRBJ2-3
clone_size: many
d_call: .

cdr3_nt: TGTGCCAGCAGTTTCAACAGGGGGCGGGAGACCCAGTACTTC
cdr3_aa: CASSFNRGRETQYF
v_call: TRBV28
j_call: TRBJ2-5
clone_size: .
d_call: TRBD1

cdr3_nt: TGTGCCAGTAGTGACCCGACAGGGGGGAACACTGAAGCTTTCTTT
cdr3_aa: CASSDPTGGNTEAFF
v_call: TRBV19
j_call: TRBJ1-1
clone_size: few
d_call: TRBD1

cdr3_nt: TGTGCCAGTAGTATTAAGGACTCGTGGGTTGGGACAGATACGCAGTATTTT
cdr3_aa: CASSIKDSWVGTDTQYF
v_call: TRBV19
j_call: TRBJ2-3
clone_size: few
d_call: .

cdr3_nt: TGTGCCAGCAGCTTGGGAGCGGGATTCATTTGGACCGGGGAGCTGTTTTTT
cdr3_aa: CASSLGAGFIWTGELFF
v_call: TRBV11-1
j_call: TRBJ2-2
clone_size: few
d_call: TRBD2

cdr3_nt: TGCAGTGCTAGTCCGGGAGTGTACAATGAGCAGTTCTTC
cdr3_aa: CSASPGVYNEQFF
v_call: TRBV20-1
j_call: TRBJ2-1
clone_size: many
d_call: .

cdr3_nt: TGTGCCAGCAGTTTATCTCTAAACCAAGAGACCCAGTACTTC
cdr3_aa: CASSLSLNQETQYF
v_call: TRBV28
j_call: TRBJ2-5
clone_size: many
d_call: .

cdr3_nt: TGTGCCAGCAGCGGCTGGGACCCTCCCAATGAGCAGTTCTTC
cdr3_aa: CASSGWDPPNEQFF
v_call: TRBV7-3
j_call: TRBJ2-1
clone_size: .
d_call: .

cdr3_nt: TGTGCCAGCAGTTATTCGAATGGAGGGGCTGATGAGCAGTTCTTC
cdr3_aa: CASSYSNGGADEQFF
v_call: TRBV6-9
j_call: TRBJ2-1
clone_size: .
d_call: .

cdr3_nt: TGTGCCAGCAGCAAACGAGCGGGAGGGCCCACCGGGGAGCTGTTTTTT
cdr3_aa: CASSKRAGGPTGELFF
v_call: TRBV3-1
j_call: TRBJ2-2
clone_size: many
d_call: TRBD2

cdr3_nt: TGTGCCAGCAGCCAGGTTGGTCAGCCCCAGCATTTT
cdr3_aa: CASSQVGQPQHF
v_call: TRBV7-6
j_call: TRBJ1-5
clone_size: many
d_call: .